The clone carrying this TCR beta chain was detected ten times or more. What it binds is unknown. In TCRdb, the RACE reads were re-called with MiXCR into one record per CDR3 protein. The repertoire holds tens of thousands of distinct CDR3 sequences, with around 9.3% as singletons. The data were taken from a study of human T cells and chemical hapten exposure. Study-level information: Diphenylcyclopropenone, dosed weekly to the scalp, was given to patients throughout the roughly 25-week study. Minor volume differences among pooled libraries chiefly drove per-sample TCR yield variation. Patch tests containing 0.01% DPC, applied to the upper back, were read at 6 days. Study outcomes and limitations: Relative to control repertoires, expanded TCRs gave rise to significantly more large CDR3 similarity clusters.

Time point specified: patch test 1, 2 weeks after DPC sensitization. Treatment in this sample: therapeutic diphenylcyclopropenone sensitization with weekly scalp DPC. This sequence was found in a woman in her forties with alopecia areata. Some clones in this sample may be carry-over from other donors' samples. This sample comprised whole blood, obtained in connection with sensitization to the hapten diphenylcyclopropenone (DPC).

The CDR3 here is CAWSSGDGYTF. The CDR3 nucleotides are TGTGCCTGGAGCTCAGGGGACGGCTACACCTTC. The V call is TRBV30, the J call TRBJ1-2, with a weak D call TRBD1 (6 bases). Germline V gene data show CDR1 as GTSNPN and CDR2 as SVGIG (reference sequence). The CDR3 has 11 residues. The V gene lost 3 bases and the J gene lost 8 bases, with 10 bases spanning the gap.